What follows describes a single TCR beta chain. Antigen unknown. Pools of viral peptides were used by the ViraFEST assay to expand antigen-specific CD4+ T cells ahead of sequencing. Culture proceeded for under twelve days, and CD4+ T cells were then isolated. Vaccine recipients lacked prior SARS-CoV-2 infection and had negative nucleocapsid antibodies. After two million PBMC were placed in each well, they were cultured with about 10 IU/ml IL-2 and 10 ug/ml peptides. V was pared by 3 bases and J by 4 bases, with 10 bases between. Per germline, CDR1 LGHDT and CDR2 YNNKEL (reference sequence). The CDR3 has 14 residues. The sample originates from a study of vaccination effects on CD4 cells after COVID-19. Only in-frame clones appear in the TCRdb table, and some are missing; sequencing was by immunoSEQ multiplex PCR. The table records approximately 40,000 clones, around 70% of them present only once.

The chain joins TRBV3-1 (or the pseudogene TRBV3-2) to TRBJ1-3; D is possibly TRBD1 (6 bases). The source is a human donor who received a COVID-19 vaccine. The source material was CD4+ T cells from PBMCs cultured with SARS-CoV-2 spike peptides, sampled before COVID-19 vaccination. CDR3 DNA: TGTGCCAGCAGCCACACAGGGTCCGGAAACACCATATATTTT. Translated: CASSHTGSGNTIYF.